Below are 27 T cell receptor beta chains sequenced from a single sample in a study of control samples from healthy donors and cancer patients. Profiled with immunoSEQ multiplex PCR; TCRdb holds only in-frame clones, not every one. This sample contains some 180,000 clones. Sequenced material: blood. The origin of the receptors is a woman in her 30s in good health.

The chain recombines TRBV10-2 with TRBJ2-2; unclear D gene. The germline gives CDR1 WSHSY, CDR2 SAAADI. CDR3 size: 14 residues. The V end lost 3 bases, the J end lost 2 bases, and 7 bases lay between the germline ends. The chain's CDR3 is CASSDARNTGELFF. Here the CDR3 DNA reads TGCGCCAGCAGTGACGCGCGAAACACCGGGGAGCTGTTTTTT.

This rearrangement joins TRBV5-1 to TRBJ2-7, with D perhaps TRBD1 (6 bases). V gave up 4 bases and J gave up 1 base, with 15 bases separating them. The CDR3 sequence is 15 residues long. The germline CDR1 and CDR2 sequences are SGHRS and YFSETQ. The CDR3 protein is CASSVGQTVSYEQYF. For the CDR3, the DNA is TGCGCCAGCAGCGTCGGACAGACCGTTTCCTACGAGCAGTACTTC.

The chain has TRBV27 and TRBJ1-2; weak D call: TRBD1 (5 bases). Trimming stripped 4 bases from V and 7 bases from J, with 10 bases between. Germline CDR1 reads MNHEY; CDR2 reads SMNVEV (reference sequence). The CDR3 sequence is 12 residues long. The CDR3 loop is CASSSSGSGYTF. CDR3 DNA: TGTGCCAGCAGTTCCTCAGGGAGTGGCTACACCTTC.

The chain couples TRBV28 to TRBJ1-2; D not resolved. Germline values: CDR1 MDHEN, CDR2 SYDVKM. Trimming pared 3 bases from V and 7 bases from J, leaving 9 bases between. The CDR3 is 12 residues long. CDR3 amino acids: CASSLTVSGYTF. Here the CDR3 DNA reads TGTGCCAGCAGTTTGACCGTCTCTGGCTACACCTTC.

CDR3 bases: TGCGCCAGCAGCTTGGCCCAGGGGGTAGGCGCTAATTCACCCCTCCACTTT. The encoded protein is CASSLAQGVGANSPLHF. V is TRBV5-1 and J is TRBJ1-6, with 7 bases aligning to TRBD1. Unmatched junction bases numbered 9, after V lost 0 bases and J lost 6 bases. CDR1 is SGHRS and CDR2 is YFSETQ in the germline V gene. This CDR3 region has 17 residues.

The gene calls are TRBV10-2 and TRBJ1-5, with TRBD1 identical over 11 bases. The trim removed 8 bases at V and 0 bases at J, leaving 9 bases unmatched. Germline lookup yields CDR1 WSHSY and CDR2 SAAADI. The CDR3 length is 17 residues. The DNA of the CDR3 is TGCGCCAGCCGAGGACAGGGGGCTGGGGTTAGCAATCAGCCCCAGCATTTT. This translates into CASRGQGAGVSNQPQHF.

CDR3: CASSISGQRSQPQHF. The CDR3 DNA reads as TGTGCCAGTAGCATATCGGGACAGCGGAGTCAGCCCCAGCATTTT. This chain links TRBV19 with TRBJ1-5; 7 bases fit TRBD1. Trimming took 6 bases from V and 6 from J; bases not matched to a gene: 11. Germline assignment: CDR1 LNHDA and CDR2 SQIVND (reference sequence). The CDR3 contains 15 residues.

V and J are TRBV5-1 and TRBJ1-1, with unresolved D. V dropped 1 base and J dropped 1 base, with 5 bases sitting between them. Germline V gives CDR1 SGHRS, CDR2 YFSETQ. CDR3 length: 13 residues. The CDR3: CASSLYQNTEAFF. The CDR3, as DNA: TGCGCCAGCAGCTTGTATCAGAACACTGAAGCTTTCTTT. The full variable domain, with the rest looked up from reference TRBV5-1 and TRBJ1-1, is KAGVTQTPRYLIKTRGQQVTLSCSPISGHRSVSWYQQTPGQGLQFLFEYFSETQRNKGNFPGRFSGRQFSNSRSEMNVSTLELGDSALYLCASSLYQNTEAFFGQGTRLTVV.

Comment on this clone: Other nucleotide sequences in the sample specify the same CDR3. The genes are TRBV5-1 and TRBJ1-1, with D unclear. CDR3 length equals 14 residues. Per germline, CDR1 SGHRS and CDR2 YFSETQ. The V gene lost 1 base and the J gene lost 0 bases, with 7 bases spanning the gap. Here the CDR3 reads CASSLRPLNTEAFF. The CDR3 DNA sequence: TGCGCCAGCAGCTTGAGACCGCTGAACACTGAAGCTTTCTTT.

The chain is built from TRBV9 and TRBJ1-2, with TRBD1 matching over 9 bases. The trim removed 0 bases at V and 6 bases at J, leaving 6 bases unmatched. The germline CDR1 and CDR2 sequences are SGDLS and YYNGEE. This CDR3 contains 15 residues. CDR3 protein: CASSVVVGTGHGYTF. CDR3 bases: TGTGCCAGCAGCGTAGTTGTTGGGACAGGGCATGGCTACACCTTC.

This chain joins TRBV11-2 and TRBJ2-3, with unresolved D. The CDR3 has 14 amino acids. Germline V gene lookup returns CDR1 SGHAT and CDR2 FQNNGV. Trimming cost V 3 bases and J 1 base, with 8 bases left between them. CDR3 protein: CASSFFSGTDTQYF. CDR3 nucleotide sequence: TGTGCCAGCAGCTTCTTCTCGGGCACAGATACGCAGTATTTT.

The chain employs TRBV5-8 and TRBJ1-2, with D unclear. The CDR3 is 12 amino acids. V lost 2 bases, J lost 4 bases, and 6 bases lay in between. Germline V CDR1 and CDR2: SGHTS, YDEGEE. CDR3 amino acids: CASSFLSYGYTF. CDR3 DNA: TGTGCCAGCAGCTTTCTTAGCTATGGCTACACCTTC.

The chain carries TRBV7-2 and TRBJ1-5; no firm D call. Trimming stripped 5 bases from V and 5 bases from J, with 13 bases between. CDR3 length equals 14 residues. The germline gives CDR1 SGHTA, CDR2 FQGNSA. The CDR3 protein is CASSALGKYQPQHF. The CDR3 region has the DNA TGTGCCAGCAGCGCCCTGGGCAAGTATCAGCCCCAGCATTTT.

The V gene is TRBV7-3, the J gene TRBJ2-1; 14 bases match TRBD2. Germline V gene sequence: CDR1 SGHTA, CDR2 FQGTGA. This CDR3 has 15 residues. V lost 5 bases, J lost 6 bases, and 3 bases stayed unmatched. The CDR3 coding sequence is TGTGCCAGCAGCATCGGACTAGCGGGGGGCAATGAGCAGTTCTTC. Protein: CASSIGLAGGNEQFF.

The chain uses TRBV11-2 and TRBJ1-1; no definite D call. Germline CDR1 SGHAT, CDR2 FQNNGV. CDR3 length: 16 residues. V was trimmed by 3 bases and J by 3 bases, leaving 17 bases between them. CDR3 nucleotides: TGTGCCAGCAGCTTCGACCTTACTGTGCGTTACACTGAAGCTTTCTTT. This codes for CASSFDLTVRYTEAFF.

The chain uses TRBV9 and TRBJ1-3; TRBD1 might be the D (5 bases). CDR3 length: 16 residues. The V end lost 2 bases, the J end lost 0 bases, and 12 bases lay between the germline ends. The germline V gene encodes CDR1 SGDLS and CDR2 YYNGEE. The CDR3 bases are TGTGCCAGCAGCGTGGGACGGGGCCACTCTGGAAACACCATATATTTT. This gives the protein CASSVGRGHSGNTIYF.

The chain links TRBV29-1 to TRBJ2-3; D remains ambiguous. V lost 6 bases to trimming and J lost 6 bases, with 7 bases between them. Germline values: CDR1 SQVTM, CDR2 ANQGSEA. There are 10 residues in the CDR3. The CDR3 here is CSVADDTQYF. The CDR3 coding sequence is TGCAGCGTCGCAGACGATACGCAGTATTTT.

The chain joins TRBV5-8 to TRBJ2-7, with D possibly being TRBD1 (6 bases). V shed 5 bases and J shed 6 bases, with 12 bases lying between them. CDR3 size: 12 residues. The germline gives CDR1 SGHTS, CDR2 YDEGEE. CDR3 DNA: TGTGCCAGCAGTCCAGACAGGACCGAGCAGTACTTC. Its protein product is CASSPDRTEQYF. The full variable domain, completed using reference TRBV5-8 and TRBJ2-7, is EAGVTQSPTHLIKTRGQQATLRCSPISGHTSVYWYQQALGLGLQFLLWYDEGEERNRGNFPPRFSGRQFPNYSSELNVNALELEDSALYLCASSPDRTEQYFGPGTRLTVT.

This rearrangement joins TRBV10-2 to TRBJ1-2; D call uncertain. CDR1 is WSHSY and CDR2 is SAAADI in the germline V gene. The V end was cut by 0 bases, the J end by 7 bases, with 6 bases between. The length of the CDR3 is 12 residues. CDR3 sequence: CASSESKLGYTF. For the CDR3, the DNA is TGCGCCAGCAGTGAGTCGAAGCTTGGCTACACCTTC.

The genes are TRBV5-1 and TRBJ2-2; the match to TRBD1 covers 12 bases. The CDR3 totals 14 residues. In germline, CDR1 is SGHRS, CDR2 YFSETQ. Trimming cost V 1 base and J 15 bases; bases outside gene matches: 7. CDR3 in DNA: TGCGCCAGCAGCTTGACGGGACAGGGGGCGGCGGTGTTTTTT. This sequence encodes CASSLTGQGAAVFF.

This rearrangement joins TRBV27 to TRBJ2-7, with D hard to call. CDR1 and CDR2 from the germline V gene are MNHEY and SMNVEV (reference sequence). This CDR3 has 13 amino acids. V was pared by 2 bases and J by 5 bases, with 10 bases between. Here the CDR3 reads CASSLDGSDEQYF. CDR3 nucleotides: TGTGCCAGCAGTTTAGACGGTTCCGACGAGCAGTACTTC.

The J gene is TRBJ1-1, the V gene TRBV28; a weak D match, TRBD1 (5 bases). Per germline, CDR1 MDHEN and CDR2 SYDVKM. The CDR3 totals 13 residues. The ends were cut back, 4 bases at V and 5 bases at J, with 11 bases in the middle. The CDR3 sequence: CASSSSWGTEAFF. Written as DNA, the CDR3 is TGTGCCAGCAGTTCCTCTTGGGGGACTGAAGCTTTCTTT.

V is TRBV10-3 and J is TRBJ2-2; 9 bases map to TRBD1. Germline CDR1 is ENHRY and CDR2 is SYGVKD. Trimming removed 6 bases from V and 2 bases from J; junction bases left unmatched: 10. The CDR3 has 17 residues. CDR3 residues: CAIRVPGQGLNTGELFF. The CDR3 DNA sequence: TGTGCCATCAGGGTTCCGGGACAGGGTCTCAACACCGGGGAGCTGTTTTTT.

V is TRBV5-6 and J is TRBJ2-2; the match to TRBD2 covers 7 bases. CDR3 length: 15 residues. J lost 5 bases, V lost 5 bases, and 9 bases had no gene match. Germline V lookup: CDR1 SGHDT, CDR2 YYEEEE. The CDR3 spells CASSVLPGGTGELFF. The CDR3, as DNA: TGTGCCAGCAGTGTCCTACCGGGGGGAACCGGGGAGCTGTTTTTT. Looking up the rest from reference TRBV5-6 and TRBJ2-2 gives the full variable domain: DAGVTQSPTHLIKTRGQQVTLRCSPKSGHDTVSWYQQALGQGPQFIFQYYEEEERQRGNFPDRFSGHQFPNYSSELNVNALLLGDSALYLCASSVLPGGTGELFFGEGSRLTVL.

The chain links TRBV27 to TRBJ2-7; maybe TRBD1 (6 bases). The germline CDR1 and CDR2 sequences are MNHEY and SMNVEV (reference sequence). CDR3 length: 14 amino acids. V lost 3 bases and J lost 4, with 13 bases in between. The CDR3 loop reads CASSFLAQGYEQYF. The CDR3 region has the DNA TGTGCCAGCAGTTTTCTGGCGCAGGGGTACGAGCAGTACTTC.

The V gene is TRBV2, the J gene TRBJ2-1; D is tentatively TRBD1 or TRBD2 (6 bases each). This CDR3 contains 13 residues. V gave up 8 bases and J gave up 7 bases, with 15 bases separating them. Looked up from germline, CDR1 is SNHLY and CDR2 is FYNNEI. CDR3 region: CASLPEGVNEQFF. The CDR3 DNA is TGTGCCAGCCTCCCGGAGGGGGTAAATGAGCAGTTCTTC.

The V gene is TRBV3-1 (or the pseudogene TRBV3-2), the J gene TRBJ2-1; D unclear. V was cut by 7 bases and J by 0 bases, with 10 bases left in between. There are 14 residues in the CDR3. Germline V gives CDR1 LGHDT, CDR2 YNNKEL (reference sequence). This CDR3 reads CASTPGPSYNEQFF. CDR3 bases: TGTGCCAGCACGCCAGGTCCCTCCTACAATGAGCAGTTCTTC.